This TCR beta chain was observed in a study of blood T cells in healthy people across ages. Whenever a sample was processed, at least 6 million PBMCs were isolated. Every sample gave at least 5 micrograms of total RNA when it was extracted. Combining a sample-barcoded 5' primer with a J-beta primer mix, a second PCR ran for roughly 6 to 11 cycles. TCRdb recomputed calls from the 5' RACE reads with MiXCR, one row per CDR3 protein. The sample lists about 930,000 distinct CDR3 sequences; almost 30% were seen once. The germline gives CDR1 SGHDT, CDR2 YYEEEE. This CDR3 region has 17 residues. The trim removed 4 bases at V and 7 bases at J, leaving 19 bases unmatched. This sample also belongs to another study, concerning T cells of mothers and their children. That study reports: The TCR beta CDR3 read count exceeded 9 million for each mother and was several million for each child. Slightly, though not significantly, more overlap was seen in related than in unrelated mother-child pairs.

The sample taken for sequencing was blood. The rearrangement joins TRBV5-6 to TRBJ1-2; 7 bases are shared with TRBD1. The TCR sequence derives from a woman aged 40 to 50 in good health. The CDR3 DNA reads TGTGCCAGCAGCCATTATTCAGGGGGTTACGGTAGAAGTGGCTACACCTTC. It translates to CASSHYSGGYGRSGYTF.